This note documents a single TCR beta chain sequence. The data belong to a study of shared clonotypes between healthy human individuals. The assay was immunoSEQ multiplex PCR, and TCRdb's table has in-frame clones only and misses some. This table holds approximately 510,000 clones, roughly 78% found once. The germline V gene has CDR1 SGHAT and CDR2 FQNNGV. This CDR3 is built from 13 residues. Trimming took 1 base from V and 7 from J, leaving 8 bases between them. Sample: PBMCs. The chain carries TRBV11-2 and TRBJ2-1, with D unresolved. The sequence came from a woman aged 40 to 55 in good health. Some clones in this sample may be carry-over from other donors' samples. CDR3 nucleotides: TGTGCCAGCAGCTTAGGGTTGGGGAATGAGCAGTTCTTC. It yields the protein CASSLGLGNEQFF.